The clone carrying this T cell receptor beta chain was seen once. Random-hexamer reverse transcription was applied to roughly 0.45 to 1 ug RNA. Across 54 Vbeta and 13 Jbeta, TCR beta CDR3 was amplified with immunoSEQ multiplex PCR. TCRdb analysed the immunoSEQ multiplex PCR reads with MiXCR anew, one entry per CDR3 protein. In the table there are about 210,000 distinct CDR3 sequences, about 96% of which are singletons. Germline V lookup: CDR1 SQVTM, CDR2 ANQGSEA. J gave up 4 bases and V 7 bases, and 13 bases lay outside the gene matches. There are 15 residues in the CDR3. This entry belongs to a study of CD8 T cells in Susac syndrome. TCR beta from blood CD8+ and CD4+ T cells was sequenced. The multiple sclerosis controls were treatment-naive patients affected by stable or active relapsing-remitting disease. TEMRA cells were FACS-enriched, unlike CD8+ and CD4+ T cells, which were negatively isolated.

This receptor was identified in a human donor with multiple sclerosis. V gene TRBV29-1 combines with J gene TRBJ2-3; 8 nucleotides line up with TRBD1. Sequencing was carried out using CD4+ T cells from PBMCs. The CDR3 nucleotides are TGCAGCGCTTCTAAGGACAGGGCTACCCCAGATACGCAGTATTTT. Its protein product is CSASKDRATPDTQYF.